The TCR beta chain under discussion was sequenced for a study of T cell changes during pregnancy in multiple sclerosis. In its sample, this clone was seen a few times. With 2 bases removed from V and 0 bases from J, the gap between germline ends came to 4 bases. CDR3 length: 13 residues. In germline, CDR1 is SNHLY, CDR2 FYNNEI. Profiling relied on immunoSEQ multiplex PCR, and the TCRdb table lists in-frame clones only, not all of them. The profile shows 60,000 to 75,000 clones, roughly 92% of them singletons. The TCR was taken from a female donor with multiple sclerosis, enrolled in a pregnancy study. The starting material was peripheral blood, obtained in the second trimester of pregnancy. The chain combines TRBV2 with TRBJ1-1; D is unclear. The CDR3 bases are TGTGCCAGCAGTGAATGGCTGAACACTGAAGCTTTCTTT. Translated, it gives CASSEWLNTEAFF.